One and the same sample provided the 7 T cell receptor beta chains below, sequenced in a study of identical twins. One entry per CDR3 protein, called by TCRdb with MiXCR from the 5' RACE reads. Here the sample spans approximately 670,000 distinct CDR3 sequences, 5.5% to 6.5% being singletons. The sequencing input was naive T cells sorted from blood. Source of these receptors: a man between 18 and 29 years old in good health.

This clonotype has a count of ten or more. The rearrangement uses TRBV12-3 or TRBV12-4 and TRBJ1-3; D is ambiguous. Trimming removed 6 bases at V and 0 bases at J, with 9 bases between. The CDR3 is 14 residues long. The CDR3 DNA follows: TGTGCCAGCAGACCCGACGGCTCTGGAAACACCATATATTTT. Amino acid sequence: CASRPDGSGNTIYF.

This chain links TRBV19 with TRBJ1-5; no reliable D call. The germline CDR1 and CDR2 sequences are LNHDA and SQIVND (reference sequence). There are 14 residues in the CDR3. Trimming left V 6 bases short and J 2 bases short, with 11 bases between. The CDR3 DNA reads TGTGCCAGTAGAAGGTGGGGAGGCAATCAGCCCCAGCATTTT. This codes for CASRRWGGNQPQHF.

This clonotype was detected many times. This rearrangement joins TRBV12-3 or TRBV12-4 to TRBJ2-1; 10 nucleotides line up with TRBD2. The CDR3 covers 18 residues. With V trimmed by 4 bases and J by 1 base, 10 bases remained unmatched. CDR3 bases: TGTGCCAGCAGTTCCCATAGACCGGGACTAGCGTCCTACAATGAGCAGTTCTTC. It yields the protein CASSSHRPGLASYNEQFF.

This clonotype was observed many times. V is TRBV6-5 and J is TRBJ1-2; D uncertain. V lost 2 bases to trimming and J lost 7 bases, with 5 bases between them. The CDR3 extends over 11 amino acids. The germline gives CDR1 MNHEY, CDR2 SVGAGI. The CDR3 DNA reads TGTGCCAGCAGTTACGCTGGTGGCTACACCTTC. It translates to CASSYAGGYTF.

This clonotype was seen at least ten times. The rearrangement uses TRBV5-1 and TRBJ2-1; 7 bases align to TRBD1. Trimming at V came to 4 bases and at J to 8 bases, leaving 9 bases not matched to a gene. The germline V gene encodes CDR1 SGHRS and CDR2 YFSETQ. CDR3 length: 14 amino acids. This CDR3 reads CASSTGQLRDEQFF. The CDR3 DNA reads TGCGCCAGCAGCACGGGACAGCTTAGGGATGAGCAGTTCTTC.

V and J are TRBV5-1 and TRBJ2-1; 11 bases map to TRBD2. CDR3 length: 19 amino acids. Germline CDR1 reads SGHRS; CDR2 reads YFSETQ. The ends lost 1 base at V and 3 bases at J; junction bases unmatched: 12. This CDR3 reads CASSLWGLAEVPSYNEQFF. The CDR3 DNA follows: TGCGCCAGCAGCTTGTGGGGACTAGCGGAGGTCCCTAGCTACAATGAGCAGTTCTTC.

This clonotype was recorded at least ten times. The gene calls are TRBV6-2 or TRBV6-3 and TRBJ2-1; TRBD2 aligns across 10 bases. The CDR3 is made up of 18 amino acids. The germline gives CDR1 MNHEY, CDR2 SVGEGT. V was clipped by 2 bases and J by 4 bases; unmatched bases: 11. The CDR3 DNA reads as TGTGCCAGCAGTTACCCCCTAAAAGGGACTAGCGATTACAATGAGCAGTTCTTC. It yields the protein CASSYPLKGTSDYNEQFF.